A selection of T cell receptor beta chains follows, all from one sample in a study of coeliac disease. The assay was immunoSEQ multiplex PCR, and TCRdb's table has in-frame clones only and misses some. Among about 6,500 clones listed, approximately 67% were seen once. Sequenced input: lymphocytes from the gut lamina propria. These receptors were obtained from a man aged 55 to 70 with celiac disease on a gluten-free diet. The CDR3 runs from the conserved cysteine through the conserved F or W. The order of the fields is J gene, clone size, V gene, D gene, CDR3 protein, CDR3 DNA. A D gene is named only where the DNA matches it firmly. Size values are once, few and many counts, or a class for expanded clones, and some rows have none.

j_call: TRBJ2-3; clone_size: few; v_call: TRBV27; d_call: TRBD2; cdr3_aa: CASSSPPGLAAGWGTQYF; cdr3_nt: TGTGCCAGCAGTTCCCCCCCCGGACTAGCGGCGGGATGGGGTACGCAGTATTTT
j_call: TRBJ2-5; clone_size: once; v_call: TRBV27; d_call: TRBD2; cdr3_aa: CASSSTSGGKETQYF; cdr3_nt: TGTGCCAGCAGTTCGACTAGCGGGGGAAAGGAGACCCAGTACTTC
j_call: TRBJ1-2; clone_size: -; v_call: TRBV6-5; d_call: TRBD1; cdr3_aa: CASSPGTGYGYTF; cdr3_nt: TGTGCCAGCAGTCCCGGGACAGGGTATGGCTACACCTTC
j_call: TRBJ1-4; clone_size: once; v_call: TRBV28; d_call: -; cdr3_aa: CASHGGIATNEKLFF; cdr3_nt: TGTGCCTCACACGGGGGGATTGCAACTAATGAAAAACTGTTTTTT
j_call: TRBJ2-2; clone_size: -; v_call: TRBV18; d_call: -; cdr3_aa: CASTQGLSGELFF; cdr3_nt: TGTGCCAGCACTCAGGGTCTGTCCGGGGAGCTGTTTTTT
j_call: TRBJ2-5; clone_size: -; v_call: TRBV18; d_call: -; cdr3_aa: CASSPPRSQETQYF; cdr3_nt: TGTGCCAGCTCACCTCCCCGGTCCCAAGAGACCCAGTACTTC
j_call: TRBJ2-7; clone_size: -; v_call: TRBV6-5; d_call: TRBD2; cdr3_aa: CASSTGDYSREQYF; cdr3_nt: TGTGCCAGCAGTACCGGGGACTACTCTAGGGAGCAGTACTTC
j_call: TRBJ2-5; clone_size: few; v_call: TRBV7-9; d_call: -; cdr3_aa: CASSLVSGLKTQYF; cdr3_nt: TGTGCCAGCAGCTTAGTTTCCGGGTTAAAGACCCAGTACTTC
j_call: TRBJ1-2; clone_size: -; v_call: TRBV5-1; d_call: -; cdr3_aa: CASSLERVWGYTF; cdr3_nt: TGCGCCAGCAGCTTGGAGCGGGTCTGGGGCTACACCTTC
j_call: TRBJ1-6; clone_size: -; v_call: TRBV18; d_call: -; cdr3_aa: CASSPLSMDSSSYNSPLHF; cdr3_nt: TGTGCCAGCTCACCTCTCTCAATGGACAGCAGCTCCTATAATTCACCCCTCCACTTT
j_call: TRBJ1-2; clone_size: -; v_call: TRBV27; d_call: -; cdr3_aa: CASSAARGIGYTF; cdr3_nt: TGTGCCAGCAGTGCCGCAAGGGGGATTGGCTACACCTTC
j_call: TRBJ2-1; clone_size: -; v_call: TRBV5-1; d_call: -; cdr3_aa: CASSYGFSGGSYNEQFF; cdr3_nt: TGCGCCAGCAGTTATGGTTTTTCCGGGGGCTCCTACAATGAGCAGTTCTTC
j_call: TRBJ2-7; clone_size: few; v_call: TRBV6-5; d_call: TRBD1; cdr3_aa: CASSESGGSYEQYF; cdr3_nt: TGTGCCAGCAGTGAATCAGGGGGCTCCTACGAGCAGTACTTC
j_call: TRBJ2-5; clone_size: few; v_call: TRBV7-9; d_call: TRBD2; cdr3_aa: CARSTSGRKSQTQYF; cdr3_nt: TGTGCCAGGTCGACTAGCGGGAGGAAGTCGCAGACCCAGTACTTC
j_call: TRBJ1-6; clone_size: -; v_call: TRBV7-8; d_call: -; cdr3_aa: CASSLAQGYSPLHF; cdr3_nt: TGTGCCAGCAGCTTAGCGCAGGGGTATTCACCCCTCCACTTT
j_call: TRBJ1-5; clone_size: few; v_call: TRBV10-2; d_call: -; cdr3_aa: CASSGTNRAFPPQHF; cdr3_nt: TGCGCCAGCAGTGGAACCAACAGGGCTTTTCCGCCCCAGCATTTT
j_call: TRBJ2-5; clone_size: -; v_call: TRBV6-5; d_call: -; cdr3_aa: CASSPRGQSQETQYF; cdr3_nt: TGTGCCAGCAGTCCTAGAGGGCAGAGCCAAGAGACCCAGTACTTC
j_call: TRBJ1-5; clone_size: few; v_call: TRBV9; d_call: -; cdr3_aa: CASSTSREAYGQPQHF; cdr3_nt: TGTGCCAGCAGCACCTCCCGGGAGGCCTACGGACAGCCCCAGCATTTT
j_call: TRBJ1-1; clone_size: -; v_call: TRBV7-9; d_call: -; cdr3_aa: CASNRGGDTEAFF; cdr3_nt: TGTGCCAGCAACCGGGGGGGGGACACTGAAGCTTTCTTT
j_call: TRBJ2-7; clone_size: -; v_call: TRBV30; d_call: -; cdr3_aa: CAWAKWGVRPYEQYF; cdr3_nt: TGTGCCTGGGCCAAGTGGGGGGTCCGTCCCTACGAGCAGTACTTC
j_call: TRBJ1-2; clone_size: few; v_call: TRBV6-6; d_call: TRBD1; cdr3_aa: CASSPTGDYGYTF; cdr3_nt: TGTGCCAGCAGTCCGACAGGGGACTATGGCTACACCTTC
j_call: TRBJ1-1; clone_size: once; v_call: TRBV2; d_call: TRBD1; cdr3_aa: CASSVPPGTGGRKNTEAFF; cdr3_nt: TGTGCCAGCAGTGTACCACCCGGGACAGGGGGCCGGAAGAACACTGAAGCTTTCTTT
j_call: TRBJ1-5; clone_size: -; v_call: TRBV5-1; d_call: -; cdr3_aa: CASSMAGGSNQPQHF; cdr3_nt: TGCGCCAGCAGCATGGCGGGGGGGAGCAATCAGCCCCAGCATTTT
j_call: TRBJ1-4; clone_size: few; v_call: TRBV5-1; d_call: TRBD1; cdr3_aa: CASSLGQGIATNEKLFF; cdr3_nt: TGCGCCAGCAGCTTGGGACAGGGGATTGCAACTAATGAAAAACTGTTTTTT
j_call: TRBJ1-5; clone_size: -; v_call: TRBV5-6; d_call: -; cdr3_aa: CASSWGSGETQHF; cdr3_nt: TGTGCCAGCAGCTGGGGGTCAGGGGAAACCCAGCATTTT
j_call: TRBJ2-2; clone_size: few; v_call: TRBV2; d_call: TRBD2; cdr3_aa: CASTGRGAGIGELFF; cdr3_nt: TGTGCCAGCACTGGGCGGGGGGCCGGGATCGGGGAGCTGTTTTTT
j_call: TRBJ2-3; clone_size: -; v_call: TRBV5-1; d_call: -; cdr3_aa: CASKGHRTDTQYF; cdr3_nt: TGCGCCAGCAAAGGACACCGCACAGATACGCAGTATTTT
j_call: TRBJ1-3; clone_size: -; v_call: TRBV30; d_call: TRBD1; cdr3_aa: CAWSTGGGGNTIYF; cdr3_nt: TGTGCCTGGAGTACAGGGGGTGGTGGAAACACCATATATTTT
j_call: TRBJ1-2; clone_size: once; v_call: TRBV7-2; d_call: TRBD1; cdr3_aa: CASSIRRDRGPSNYGYTF; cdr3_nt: TGTGCCAGCAGTATTCGCCGGGACAGGGGGCCCTCTAACTATGGCTACACCTTC
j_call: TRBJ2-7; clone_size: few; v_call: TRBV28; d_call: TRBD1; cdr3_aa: CASSFWDRRYEQYF; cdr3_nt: TGTGCCAGCAGTTTCTGGGACAGACGCTACGAGCAGTACTTC
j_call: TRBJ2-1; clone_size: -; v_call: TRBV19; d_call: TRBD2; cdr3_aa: CASSIEAGQGSYNEQFF; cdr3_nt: TGTGCCAGTAGTATAGAAGCGGGGCAGGGCTCCTACAATGAGCAGTTCTTC
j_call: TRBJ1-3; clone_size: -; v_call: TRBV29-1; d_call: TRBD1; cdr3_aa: CSAAPGQGNTTYF; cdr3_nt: TGCAGCGCCGCACCCGGACAGGGAAACACCACATATTTT
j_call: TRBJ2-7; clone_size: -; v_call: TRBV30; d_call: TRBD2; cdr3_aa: CAWAGGLEGSEQYF; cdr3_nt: TGTGCCTGGGCGGGGGGACTAGAGGGAAGCGAGCAGTACTTC
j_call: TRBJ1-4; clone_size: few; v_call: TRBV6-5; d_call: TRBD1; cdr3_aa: CASRDRGLGKLFF; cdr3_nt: TGTGCCAGCAGGGACAGGGGACTTGGAAAACTGTTTTTT
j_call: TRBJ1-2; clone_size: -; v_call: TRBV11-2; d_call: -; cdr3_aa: CASSSRDLENYGYTF; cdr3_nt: TGTGCCAGCAGCTCGCGGGACCTCGAGAACTATGGCTACACCTTC
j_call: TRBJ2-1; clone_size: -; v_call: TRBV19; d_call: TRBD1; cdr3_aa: CASSIGAQGSEQFF; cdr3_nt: TGTGCCAGTAGTATAGGGGCACAGGGGAGTGAGCAGTTCTTC
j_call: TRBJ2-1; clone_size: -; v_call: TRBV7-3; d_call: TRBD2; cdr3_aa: CASSLFSGGPNNEQFF; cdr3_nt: TGTGCCAGCAGCTTATTTAGCGGGGGCCCCAACAATGAGCAGTTCTTC
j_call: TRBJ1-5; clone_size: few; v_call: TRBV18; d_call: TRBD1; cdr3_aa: CASSRDRGRQPQHF; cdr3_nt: TGTGCCAGCTCACGAGACAGGGGTCGTCAGCCCCAGCATTTT
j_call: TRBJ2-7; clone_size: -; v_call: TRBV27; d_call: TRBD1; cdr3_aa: CASSPAGQGKTYEQYF; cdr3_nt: TGTGCCAGCAGTCCCGCCGGACAGGGCAAAACCTACGAGCAGTACTTC
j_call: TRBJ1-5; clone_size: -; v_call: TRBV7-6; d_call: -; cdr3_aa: CASSPGGNQPQHF; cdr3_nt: TGTGCCAGCAGTCCAGGGGGCAATCAGCCCCAGCATTTT